This is a list of T cell receptor beta chains from one sample in a study of OX40 agonist ivuxolimab in advanced cancers. Profiling relied on immunoSEQ multiplex PCR, and the TCRdb table lists in-frame clones only, not all of them. This table holds fewer than 50,000 clones, approximately 87% found once. The source material was CD4+ or CD8+ T cells sorted from blood, sampled in a trial of the OX40 agonist ivuxolimab. The receptors were gathered from an adult with an advanced solid tumor such as melanoma, head and neck, liver or kidney cancer. The CDR3 runs from the conserved cysteine through the conserved F or W. Fields, in order: V gene, clone size, J gene, D gene, CDR3 DNA, CDR3 protein. D genes are given only for firm matches. The listing skips clone size in some rows; elsewhere it reads once, few, many or a size class.

V: TRBV4-2; size: .; J: TRBJ2-7; D: TRBD2; DNA: TGTGCCAGCAGCCAAGAGTGGACTAGCGGGACTCTAGAGCAGTACTTC; CDR3: CASSQEWTSGTLEQYF
V: TRBV5-5; size: .; J: TRBJ2-2; D: .; DNA: TGTGCCAGCAGACGCGAGGGGCCAGTCACCGGGGAGCTGTTTTTT; CDR3: CASRREGPVTGELFF
V: TRBV7-9; size: .; J: TRBJ2-2; D: TRBD2; DNA: TGTGCCAGCAGCTTTCCCGGGGGACTAGCGTATTCCGGGGAGCTGTTTTTT; CDR3: CASSFPGGLAYSGELFF
V: TRBV7-8; size: .; J: TRBJ1-4; D: TRBD1; DNA: TGTGCCAGCAGCTTTACAGGGGAGGGGATAAATGAAAAACTGTTTTTT; CDR3: CASSFTGEGINEKLFF
V: TRBV6-5; size: .; J: TRBJ1-2; D: TRBD1; DNA: TGTGCCAGCAGTTACTCGGGACAGATAGAGGGCTACACCTTC; CDR3: CASSYSGQIEGYTF
V: TRBV7-8; size: once; J: TRBJ1-2; D: .; DNA: TGTGCCAGCAGTAAAGAGTGGCGCGTAGATGGCTACACCTTC; CDR3: CASSKEWRVDGYTF
V: TRBV5-1; size: few; J: TRBJ1-5; D: .; DNA: TGCGCCAGCAGCTTGGCTAATGGGCAGCCCCAGCATTTT; CDR3: CASSLANGQPQHF
V: TRBV9; size: .; J: TRBJ1-4; D: .; DNA: TGTGCCAGCAGCGTAGGACGGGCGATAACTAATGAAAAACTGTTTTTT; CDR3: CASSVGRAITNEKLFF
V: TRBV6-5; size: once; J: TRBJ1-5; D: TRBD1; DNA: TGTGCCAGCAGTTCGCCGGGACAGGGGATACAGCCCCAGCATTTT; CDR3: CASSSPGQGIQPQHF
V: TRBV15; size: .; J: TRBJ1-1; D: .; DNA: TGTGCCACCAGCAGAGGGAGGTTGGGCACTGAAGCTTTCTTT; CDR3: CATSRGRLGTEAFF
V: TRBV27; size: .; J: TRBJ2-2; D: TRBD2; DNA: TGTGCCAGCAGTGTCGTGGGGGGGGCCGGGGAGCTGTTTTTT; CDR3: CASSVVGGAGELFF
V: TRBV6-4; size: .; J: TRBJ2-1; D: .; DNA: TGTGCCAGCAGTGACTCCCAGAGGGGGGACAGCAATGAGCAGTTCTTC; CDR3: CASSDSQRGDSNEQFF
V: TRBV9; size: .; J: TRBJ2-7; D: TRBD1; DNA: TGTGCCAGCAGCGTACGGGACAGTCGGGACGAGCAGTACTTC; CDR3: CASSVRDSRDEQYF
V: TRBV7-2; size: few; J: TRBJ2-7; D: TRBD2; DNA: TGTGCCAGCAGCTCAGGACTAGTCTACGAGCAGTACTTC; CDR3: CASSSGLVYEQYF
V: TRBV5-6; size: .; J: TRBJ2-7; D: .; DNA: TGTGCCAGCAGCTCATCTGGCGGGGCTACCTACGAGCAGTACTTC; CDR3: CASSSSGGATYEQYF
V: TRBV5-6; size: .; J: TRBJ2-3; D: .; DNA: TGTGCCAGCAGCTTGTACAGGGTAGGAGATACGCAGTATTTT; CDR3: CASSLYRVGDTQYF
V: TRBV29-1; size: .; J: TRBJ1-1; D: .; DNA: TGCAGCGTAGGTGTAACTGAAGCTTTCTTT; CDR3: CSVGVTEAFF
V: TRBV14; size: .; J: TRBJ2-3; D: TRBD1; DNA: TGTGCCAGCAGCCAAGAGTGGGCGACAGGGTTGACAGGAGATACGCAGTATTTT; CDR3: CASSQEWATGLTGDTQYF
V: TRBV28; size: .; J: TRBJ1-1; D: .; DNA: TGTGCCAGCATTCCACCGGGACTTACAGGCACTGAAGCTTTCTTT; CDR3: CASIPPGLTGTEAFF
V: TRBV5-4; size: .; J: TRBJ2-7; D: .; DNA: TGTGCCAGCAGTTACACAGGGTCCGAGCAGTACTTC; CDR3: CASSYTGSEQYF
V: TRBV27; size: .; J: TRBJ2-1; D: TRBD2; DNA: TGTGCCAGCAGTTTAGAGTGGCTAGCGGGGATTTACAATGAGCAGTTCTTC; CDR3: CASSLEWLAGIYNEQFF
V: TRBV6-5; size: .; J: TRBJ1-2; D: .; DNA: TGTGCCAGCAGTTACGGGTCAGGGGTAGGTGGCTACACCTTC; CDR3: CASSYGSGVGGYTF
V: TRBV27; size: .; J: TRBJ1-2; D: TRBD1; DNA: TGTGCCAGCAGGTCCGGAACAGGGGACGGCTACACCTTC; CDR3: CASRSGTGDGYTF
V: TRBV7-9; size: .; J: TRBJ1-1; D: .; DNA: TGTGCCAGCAGCCCGGTTAGTGAAGCTTTCTTT; CDR3: CASSPVSEAFF
V: TRBV27; size: .; J: TRBJ2-7; D: .; DNA: TGTGCCAGCAGTTTTATTAGGGGACCCCTCCTCTACGAGCAGTACTTC; CDR3: CASSFIRGPLLYEQYF
V: TRBV18; size: .; J: TRBJ2-6; D: .; DNA: TGTGCCAGCTCACCATTTGTCAGGCACAACTCTGGGGCCAACGTCCTGACTTTC; CDR3: CASSPFVRHNSGANVLTF
V: TRBV6-5; size: .; J: TRBJ1-5; D: .; DNA: TGTGCCAGCAGTATCGGGGGGGTGGGCAATCAGCCCCAGCATTTT; CDR3: CASSIGGVGNQPQHF
V: TRBV6-6; size: once; J: TRBJ2-1; D: TRBD2; DNA: TGTGCCAGCACCCAAACTAGCGGGGGTAACAATGAGCAGTTCTTC; CDR3: CASTQTSGGNNEQFF
V: TRBV27; size: once; J: TRBJ2-7; D: .; DNA: TGTGCCAGCAGTTTTGAGGGGATGGTGGGTTACGAGCAGTACTTC; CDR3: CASSFEGMVGYEQYF
V: TRBV5-3; size: .; J: TRBJ2-7; D: .; DNA: TGTGCCAATTCCTCTGATCTCTACGAGCAGTACTTC; CDR3: CANSSDLYEQYF
V: TRBV5-8; size: .; J: TRBJ2-5; D: .; DNA: TGTGCCAGCAGCTCTGGTGGGTCATACGGGTGGGAGACCCAGTACTTC; CDR3: CASSSGGSYGWETQYF
V: TRBV5-5; size: .; J: TRBJ2-1; D: .; DNA: TGTGCCAGCAGCTTGGCCGGGGACAATGAGCAGTTCTTC; CDR3: CASSLAGDNEQFF
V: TRBV5-4; size: .; J: TRBJ1-1; D: .; DNA: TGTGCCAGCAGCTTGATCCGGCAGACGAACACTGAAGCTTTCTTT; CDR3: CASSLIRQTNTEAFF
V: TRBV9; size: .; J: TRBJ2-2; D: .; DNA: TGTGCCAGCAGCGCCCTTACTGTCGGCACCGGGGAGCTGTTTTTT; CDR3: CASSALTVGTGELFF
V: TRBV28; size: .; J: TRBJ2-7; D: .; DNA: TGTGCCAGCAGTTTAATTGCCGGCTCCTACGAGCAGTACTTC; CDR3: CASSLIAGSYEQYF
V: TRBV2; size: once; J: TRBJ2-1; D: .; DNA: TGTGCCAGCAGTGACCTACAGGGAGCAGGCTACAATGAGCAGTTCTTC; CDR3: CASSDLQGAGYNEQFF
V: TRBV7-9; size: .; J: TRBJ1-1; D: .; DNA: TGTGCCAGCAGGGGGGGGTCGACCTTGACTGAAGCTTTCTTT; CDR3: CASRGGSTLTEAFF
V: TRBV5-1; size: once; J: TRBJ2-3; D: TRBD1; DNA: TGCGCCAGCAGGGCCCTAGACAGGGATGTCGCAGATACGCAGTATTTT; CDR3: CASRALDRDVADTQYF
V: TRBV7-8; size: .; J: TRBJ2-1; D: .; DNA: TGTGCCAGCAGCGGGCGTGACTGGGGCTTCTACAATGAGCAGTTCTTC; CDR3: CASSGRDWGFYNEQFF
V: TRBV30; size: .; J: TRBJ2-1; D: .; DNA: TGTGCCTGGAGTGTAATTGGTGATGAGCAGTTCTTC; CDR3: CAWSVIGDEQFF
V: TRBV18; size: few; J: TRBJ1-3; D: .; DNA: TGTGCCAGCTCACCACGACTCCCCGATACTACCGAAGGCTCTTCTGGAAACACCATATATTTT; CDR3: CASSPRLPDTTEGSSGNTIYF
V: TRBV7-2; size: .; J: TRBJ2-7; D: .; DNA: TGTGCCAGCAGCTTAGTTGGCGGCCCCGGAGAGCAGTACTTC; CDR3: CASSLVGGPGEQYF
V: TRBV6-1; size: .; J: TRBJ2-7; D: .; DNA: TGTGCCAGCAGTGAAGGCGGAAGGGACTGGAGCGAGCAGTACTTC; CDR3: CASSEGGRDWSEQYF
V: TRBV6-6; size: .; J: TRBJ1-5; D: .; DNA: TGTGCCAGCAGTTACTCGAATTCACTTCAGCCCCAGCATTTT; CDR3: CASSYSNSLQPQHF
V: TRBV7-6; size: .; J: TRBJ2-1; D: .; DNA: TGTGCCCTCCCCTTACTAGTCGCCTACAATGAGCAGTTCTTC; CDR3: CALPLLVAYNEQFF
V: TRBV4-3; size: .; J: TRBJ1-1; D: .; DNA: TGCGCCAGCAGCCAAGGTGGTGTGTCGGGGGATGAAGCTTTCTTT; CDR3: CASSQGGVSGDEAFF
V: TRBV11-2; size: .; J: TRBJ2-3; D: .; DNA: TGTGCCAGCAGCTTAGGATACGATCTCACAGATACGCAGTATTTT; CDR3: CASSLGYDLTDTQYF
V: TRBV19; size: .; J: TRBJ1-5; D: .; DNA: TGTGCCAGTAGTATCGGCCGAAACAATCAGCCCCAGCATTTT; CDR3: CASSIGRNNQPQHF
V: TRBV15; size: once; J: TRBJ1-2; D: TRBD1; DNA: TGTGCCACCAGCAGAGATCGTGGGACAGATAACTATGGCTACACCTTC; CDR3: CATSRDRGTDNYGYTF
V: TRBV6-6; size: .; J: TRBJ1-2; D: .; DNA: TGTGCCAGCACCTACGCGGAGGGGAGGGCCGGGGATGGCTACACCTTC; CDR3: CASTYAEGRAGDGYTF
V: TRBV27; size: .; J: TRBJ1-1; D: .; DNA: TGTGCCAGCAGTTTAAACAGACAAATGAACACTGAAGCTTTCTTT; CDR3: CASSLNRQMNTEAFF
V: TRBV5-6; size: once; J: TRBJ1-5; D: .; DNA: TGTGCCAGCAGCCTAACCGATCAGCCCCAGCATTTT; CDR3: CASSLTDQPQHF
V: TRBV4-3; size: .; J: TRBJ2-7; D: TRBD1; DNA: TGCGCCAGCAGCCAAGGGACAGGGCCGTCCTACGAGCAGTACTTC; CDR3: CASSQGTGPSYEQYF